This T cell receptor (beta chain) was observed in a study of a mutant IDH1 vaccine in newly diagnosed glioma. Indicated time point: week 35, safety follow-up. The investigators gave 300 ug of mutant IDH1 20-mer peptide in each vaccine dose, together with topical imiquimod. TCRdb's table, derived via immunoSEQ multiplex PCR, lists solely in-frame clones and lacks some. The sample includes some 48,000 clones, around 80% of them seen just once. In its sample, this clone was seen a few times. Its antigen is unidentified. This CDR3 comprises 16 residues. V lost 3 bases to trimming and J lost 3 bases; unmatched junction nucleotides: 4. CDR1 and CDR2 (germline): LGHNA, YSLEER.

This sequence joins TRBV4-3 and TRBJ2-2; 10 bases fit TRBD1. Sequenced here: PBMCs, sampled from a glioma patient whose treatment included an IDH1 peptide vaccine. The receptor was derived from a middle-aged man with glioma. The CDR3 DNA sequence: TGCGCCAGCAGCCACCCCGGGACAGGGGACACCGGGGAGCTGTTTTTT. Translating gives CASSHPGTGDTGELFF.